These 25 T cell receptor beta chains share one sample of origin, sequenced in a study of blood T cell repertoires in COVID-19. Here immunoSEQ multiplex PCR was the method, and the copy in TCRdb shows in-frame clones only, minus some. The sample comprises about 300,000 clones, roughly 87% of which are singletons, and 10% to 15% rests with the top ten. Sequenced sample: peripheral blood. The receptor source for this set is a human donor in a cohort sampled during active COVID-19.

The chain links TRBV12-3 or TRBV12-4 to TRBJ2-5; D remains unclear. V lost 3 bases, J lost 7 bases, and 6 bases lay in between. This CDR3 comprises 11 residues. The CDR3 DNA sequence: TGTGCCAGCAGTTTTTCAGGGACCCAGTACTTC. Protein: CASSFSGTQYF.

This chain links TRBV27 with TRBJ2-2; D might be TRBD1 (6 bases). The length of the CDR3 is 16 residues. From germline, CDR1 is MNHEY and CDR2 SMNVEV (reference sequence). Trimming removed 2 bases at V and 4 bases at J, with 14 bases between. The CDR3 here is CASSLEQGRFTGELFF. The CDR3 DNA follows: TGTGCCAGCAGTTTAGAACAGGGAAGATTCACCGGGGAGCTGTTTTTT.

The chain recombines TRBV7-9 with TRBJ2-6, with a tentative D call TRBD2 (6 bases). With 6 bases removed from V and 0 bases from J, the gap between germline ends came to 21 bases. From germline, CDR1 is SEHNR and CDR2 FQNEAQ (reference sequence). This CDR3 comprises 19 residues. CDR3 bases: TGTGCCAGCAGAACCGGCCGGGACTGGGGAACCTCTGGGGCCAACGTCCTGACTTTC. Translation gives CASRTGRDWGTSGANVLTF.

The V gene is TRBV4-1, the J gene TRBJ1-4; 7 bases are shared with TRBD1. Germline V lookup: CDR1 MGHRA, CDR2 YSYEKL. V lost 3 bases and J lost 8; bases outside the gene matches: 9. The CDR3 loop spans 15 amino acids. Here the CDR3 reads CASSQPGQPIEKLFF. CDR3 DNA sequence: TGCGCCAGCAGCCAGCCGGGACAGCCGATCGAAAAACTGTTTTTT.

The V and J genes are TRBV6-2 or TRBV6-3 and TRBJ2-1; TRBD1 matches 10 bases. The germline gives CDR1 MNHEY, CDR2 SVGEGT. The CDR3 is 19 amino acids. J gave up 5 bases and V 5 bases, and 18 bases lay outside the gene matches. The CDR3 nucleotides read TGTGCCAGCAGTGCGGGGGACATTGGCTGGGACAGGGGAGACAATGAGCAGTTCTTC. It is translated as CASSAGDIGWDRGDNEQFF.

V and J are TRBV6-1 and TRBJ2-3; no definite D call. This CDR3 is built from 15 residues. The V gene's germline CDR1 is MNHNS and CDR2 SASEGT. The V end lost 1 base, the J end lost 0 bases, and 8 bases lay between the germline ends. CDR3 sequence (DNA): TGTGCCAGCAGTGAAGACAGTCACAGCACAGATACGCAGTATTTT. It translates to CASSEDSHSTDTQYF.

The CDR3 region is CASSWAGVGQPQHF. CDR3 sequence (DNA): TGTGCCAGCAGTTGGGCAGGGGTGGGTCAGCCCCAGCATTTT. The rearrangement joins TRBV6-2 or TRBV6-3 to TRBJ1-5; tentatively, D is TRBD1 (6 bases). Germline CDR1 MNHEY, CDR2 SVGEGT. V was pared by 4 bases and J by 6 bases, with 13 bases between. The CDR3 is 14 residues long.

The chain links TRBV9 to TRBJ2-3, with D perhaps TRBD2 (6 bases). Trimming stripped 2 bases from V and 1 base from J, with 11 bases between. The CDR3 runs 15 residues. Germline lookup yields CDR1 SGDLS and CDR2 YYNGEE. The CDR3 region has the DNA TGTGCCAGCAGCGTTCTAGCGAGGGGCACAGATACGCAGTATTTT. This sequence encodes CASSVLARGTDTQYF. The whole variable domain, remainder taken from reference TRBV9 and TRBJ2-3, is DSGVTQTPKHLITATGQRVTLRCSPRSGDLSVYWYQQSLDQGLQFLIQYYNGEERAKGNILERFSAQQFPDLHSELNLSSLELGDSALYFCASSVLARGTDTQYFGPGTRLTVL.

The V call is TRBV10-3, the J call TRBJ2-3, with D possibly TRBD2 on 7 matching bases. Deletions cut 8 bases from V and 1 base from J, with 25 bases between. The CDR3 loop spans 18 amino acids. Germline lookup yields CDR1 ENHRY and CDR2 SYGVKD. This CDR3 is CAISSRQGGGGRTDTQYF. CDR3 sequence (DNA): TGTGCCATCTCTTCCCGGCAGGGTGGGGGGGGGCGCACAGATACGCAGTATTTT.

This rearrangement joins TRBV2 to TRBJ2-3; D uncertain. The V gene's germline CDR1 is SNHLY and CDR2 FYNNEI. The ends were cut back, 2 bases at V and 7 bases at J, with 13 bases in the middle. The CDR3 covers 14 residues. The CDR3 spells CASSEQRPEHTQYF. DNA for the CDR3: TGTGCCAGCAGTGAACAGCGCCCCGAACATACGCAGTATTTT.

The chain recombines TRBV24-1 with TRBJ2-3, with 7 bases that match TRBD1. Losses at the gene ends were 5 bases for V and 2 bases for J; bases not matched to a gene: 3. The CDR3 has 14 amino acids. The germline gives CDR1 KGHDR, CDR2 SFDVKD. CDR3 nucleotides: TGTGCCACCAGTGCGACAGGGACCACAGATACGCAGTATTTT. This codes for CATSATGTTDTQYF.

Of note for this clone: Compared with germline, one end of the junction differs, possibly owing to a read error. The V gene is TRBV7-7, the J gene TRBJ2-1, with 12 bases that match TRBD2. This CDR3 spans 16 amino acids. The germline V gene has CDR1 SSHAT and CDR2 FNYEAQ (reference sequence). Here the CDR3 reads CASSPGLAGSYNEQFF. CDR3 DNA sequence: TGTGCTAGCAGCCCGGGACTAGCGGGTTCCTACAATGAGCAGTTCTTC. Looking up the rest from reference TRBV7-7 and TRBJ2-1 gives the full variable domain: GAGVSQSPRYKVTKRGQDVTLRCDPISSHATLYWYQQALGQGPEFLTYFNYEAQPDKSGLPSDRFSAERPEGSISTLTIQRTEQRDSAMYRCASSPGLAGSYNEQFFGPGTRLTVL.

The V and J genes are TRBV18 and TRBJ1-2; 7 bases fit TRBD1. There are 14 residues in the CDR3. J lost 6 bases, V lost 4 bases, and 8 bases had no gene match. Germline V CDR1 and CDR2: KGHSH, LQKENI. The CDR3: CASSLDTGDDGYTF. Written as DNA, the CDR3 is TGTGCCAGCTCACTAGATACAGGGGACGATGGCTACACCTTC.

The V call is TRBV27, the J call TRBJ2-3, with TRBD2 as a possible D gene (5 bases). The CDR3 consists of 15 residues. CDR1 is MNHEY and CDR2 is SMNVEV in the germline V gene (reference sequence). Trimming left V 3 bases short and J 1 base short, with 11 bases between. The CDR3 DNA sequence: TGTGCCAGCAGTTTCGGAGTGGAGGGCACAGATACGCAGTATTTT. This gives the protein CASSFGVEGTDTQYF.

This clone showed up just a few times. The gene calls are TRBV13 and TRBJ2-7; TRBD2 aligns across 14 bases. This CDR3 region has 16 residues. CDR1 is PRHDT and CDR2 is FYEKMQ in the germline V gene (reference sequence). V lost 4 bases and J lost 4; bases outside the gene matches: 6. CDR3 sequence: CASSSQGTSGSYEQYF. In DNA form, the CDR3 reads TGTGCCAGCAGCTCCCAAGGGACTAGCGGGAGTTACGAGCAGTACTTC.

This rearrangement joins TRBV7-8 to TRBJ2-2; a weak D match, TRBD1 (6 bases). Germline V lookup: CDR1 SGHVS, CDR2 FQNEAQ. This CDR3 has 16 residues. Trimming cost V 2 bases and J 0 bases, with 10 bases left between them. In DNA, the CDR3 is TGTGCCAGCAGCTTATATGAGGGGGCGAACACCGGGGAGCTGTTTTTT. Amino acid sequence: CASSLYEGANTGELFF.

This chain links TRBV2 with TRBJ2-3, with D possibly TRBD2 on 7 matching bases. Trimming shortened V by 5 bases and J by 3 bases, and 18 bases separated the two germline ends. The CDR3 contains 16 residues. The germline V gene encodes CDR1 SNHLY and CDR2 FYNNEI. The DNA for the CDR3 is TGTGCCAGCAGTTCAGGCCAAAGGGGGGGAACAGATACGCAGTATTTT. It specifies CASSSGQRGGTDTQYF. Using reference TRBV2 and TRBJ2-3 for the parts outside the CDR3, the full variable domain is EPEVTQTPSHQVTQMGQEVILRCVPISNHLYFYWYRQILGQKVEFLVSFYNNEISEKSEIFDDQFSVERPDGSNFTLKIRSTKLEDSAMYFCASSSGQRGGTDTQYFGPGTRLTVL.

This chain uses TRBV5-4 with TRBJ2-7; TRBD1 agrees at 9 bases. V lost 3 bases, J lost 1 base, and 5 bases stayed unmatched. The CDR3 totals 15 residues. Germline V gene data show CDR1 as SGHNT and CDR2 as YYREEE (reference sequence). Written as DNA, the CDR3 is TGTGCCAGCAGCTCGGGACAGGGAGGTTCCTACGAGCAGTACTTC. Protein: CASSSGQGGSYEQYF.

The chain couples TRBV3-1 (or the pseudogene TRBV3-2) to TRBJ1-2; the D is unclear. CDR1 LGHDT and CDR2 YNNKEL come from the germline V gene (reference sequence). Between the trimmed V and J ends, which lost 1 base and 8 bases, there was a span of 23 bases. The CDR3 contains 17 residues. CDR3 sequence: CASSQGWTASGSKGYTF. DNA of the CDR3: TGTGCCAGCAGCCAAGGTTGGACCGCCTCGGGGTCTAAGGGCTACACCTTC.

The chain employs TRBV3-1 (or the pseudogene TRBV3-2) and TRBJ1-1; maybe TRBD1 (5 bases). The germline V and J ends were trimmed by 2 bases and 6 bases, with 13 bases remaining between them. The V gene's germline CDR1 is LGHDT and CDR2 YNNKEL (reference sequence). The CDR3 covers 14 residues. The CDR3 coding sequence is TGTGCCAGCAGCCAATGGCGGGGGTCATCTGAAGCTTTCTTT. This codes for CASSQWRGSSEAFF.

This chain joins TRBV30 and TRBJ1-2, with D possibly matching TRBD1 (6 bases). CDR3 length: 15 residues. Per germline, CDR1 GTSNPN and CDR2 SVGIG (reference sequence). V lost 0 bases, J lost 7 bases, and 18 bases lay in between. The CDR3 sequence: CAWSVLAGAKGGYTF. The CDR3 bases are TGTGCCTGGAGTGTATTAGCAGGGGCTAAGGGTGGCTACACCTTC.

The CDR3 DNA follows: TGTGCCAGCAGCCAACGGACTAGCGGGACCAATGAGCAGTTCTTC. Its translation: CASSQRTSGTNEQFF. V and J are TRBV7-2 and TRBJ2-1, with 12 bases that match TRBD2. The CDR3 spans 15 residues. With V trimmed by 5 bases and J by 6 bases, 5 bases remained unmatched. Germline CDR1 and CDR2: SGHTA and FQGNSA.

This clone was picked up a small number of times. V gene TRBV9 combines with J gene TRBJ2-2, with a possible D match to TRBD1 (5 bases). The CDR3 is 16 amino acids. Looked up from germline, CDR1 is SGDLS and CDR2 is YYNGEE. The ends were cut back, 4 bases at V and 1 base at J, with 14 bases in the middle. This CDR3 reads CASSLAKTGNTGELFF. The CDR3 DNA is TGTGCCAGCAGCCTCGCTAAAACAGGGAACACCGGGGAGCTGTTTTTT.

The J gene is TRBJ2-7, the V gene TRBV19; TRBD1 is a possible D gene (5 bases). Germline V CDR1 and CDR2: LNHDA, SQIVND (reference sequence). The CDR3 has 14 residues. V gave up 8 bases and J gave up 0 bases, with 14 bases separating them. The DNA for the CDR3 is TGTGCCAGTGCTGGACAATCGAGCTCCTACGAGCAGTACTTC. Amino acid sequence: CASAGQSSSYEQYF.

V gene TRBV7-2 combines with J gene TRBJ2-1; TRBD2 agrees at 12 bases. CDR3 length equals 17 residues. V lost 0 bases, J lost 5 bases, and 5 bases stayed unmatched. Germline V gives CDR1 SGHTA, CDR2 FQGNSA. CDR3 sequence (DNA): TGTGCCAGCAGCTTAGCCGTTCTAGCGGGAGGGGACAATGAGCAGTTCTTC. Amino acid sequence: CASSLAVLAGGDNEQFF. Using reference TRBV7-2 and TRBJ2-1 for the parts outside the CDR3, the full variable domain is GAGVSQSPSNKVTEKGKDVELRCDPISGHTALYWYRQSLGQGLEFLIYFQGNSAPDKSGLPSDRFSAERTGGSVSTLTIQRTQQEDSAVYLCASSLAVLAGGDNEQFFGPGTRLTVL.